This is a list of T cell receptor beta chains from one sample in a study of T cell responses to AZD1222 COVID-19 vaccine. Some clones are missing from TCRdb's copy, which holds only in-frame ones; the method was immunoSEQ multiplex PCR. The sample consists of about 140,000 clones, roughly nine tenths of them appearing once. The specimen was peripheral blood, collected 28 days after the second AZD1222 dose. These receptors all stem from an adult who received the AZD1222 COVID-19 vaccine. Each CDR3 is given with its conserved first and last residue. Each record gives: J gene, D gene, V gene, clone size, CDR3 protein, CDR3 DNA. D genes are given only for firm matches. The size field is filled for only some rows; it gives once, few, many or a size class.

J gene: TRBJ1-1; D gene: -; V gene: TRBV6-2/TRBV6-3; clone size: once; CDR3 protein: CASSYFLATEAFF; CDR3 DNA: TGTGCCAGCAGTTACTTTCTGGCCACTGAAGCTTTCTTT
J gene: TRBJ2-2; D gene: -; V gene: TRBV2; clone size: -; CDR3 protein: CASSRTGNTGELFF; CDR3 DNA: TGTGCCAGCAGTCGTACCGGGAACACCGGGGAGCTGTTTTTT
J gene: TRBJ1-1; D gene: -; V gene: TRBV6-5; clone size: -; CDR3 protein: CASSYSTQNTEAFF; CDR3 DNA: TGTGCCAGCAGTTACTCGACACAGAACACTGAAGCTTTCTTT
J gene: TRBJ2-1; D gene: TRBD1; V gene: TRBV29-1; clone size: -; CDR3 protein: CSVESDRVNGEQFF; CDR3 DNA: TGCAGCGTAGAATCGGACAGGGTTAATGGTGAGCAGTTCTTC
J gene: TRBJ2-3; D gene: -; V gene: TRBV3-1/TRBV3-2; clone size: -; CDR3 protein: CASSLRTSRADTQYF; CDR3 DNA: TGTGCCAGCAGCCTCCGGACTTCTAGGGCAGATACGCAGTATTTT
J gene: TRBJ2-2; D gene: TRBD1; V gene: TRBV19; clone size: -; CDR3 protein: CASIPDRGRAGELFF; CDR3 DNA: TGTGCCAGTATCCCAGACAGGGGAAGGGCCGGGGAGCTGTTTTTT
J gene: TRBJ1-1; D gene: -; V gene: TRBV7-7; clone size: -; CDR3 protein: CASTSGTAFF; CDR3 DNA: TGTGCTAGCACCTCCGGGACGGCTTTCTTT
J gene: TRBJ1-4; D gene: -; V gene: TRBV5-1; clone size: few; CDR3 protein: CASSLWDGNEKLFF; CDR3 DNA: TGCGCCAGCAGCTTGTGGGACGGTAATGAAAAACTGTTTTTT
J gene: TRBJ2-5; D gene: -; V gene: TRBV20-1; clone size: -; CDR3 protein: CSASTASAETQYF; CDR3 DNA: TGCAGTGCTAGTACGGCTAGTGCGGAGACCCAGTACTTC
J gene: TRBJ1-2; D gene: -; V gene: TRBV4-1; clone size: -; CDR3 protein: CASSQEERGEGYTF; CDR3 DNA: TGCGCCAGCAGCCAAGAAGAGAGGGGAGAGGGCTACACCTTC
J gene: TRBJ2-7; D gene: -; V gene: TRBV12-3/TRBV12-4; clone size: -; CDR3 protein: CASRISSYEQYF; CDR3 DNA: TGTGCCAGCAGGATTAGCTCCTACGAGCAGTACTTC
J gene: TRBJ2-3; D gene: TRBD2; V gene: TRBV7-2; clone size: -; CDR3 protein: CASSFSVGEGLSTDTQYF; CDR3 DNA: TGTGCCAGCAGCTTTTCCGTCGGGGAGGGGCTTTCCACAGATACGCAGTATTTT
J gene: TRBJ1-5; D gene: TRBD1; V gene: TRBV7-2; clone size: -; CDR3 protein: CASSLASGGQGNQPQHF; CDR3 DNA: TGTGCCAGCAGCTTAGCCTCGGGGGGACAGGGCAATCAGCCCCAGCATTTT
J gene: TRBJ2-2; D gene: -; V gene: TRBV4-1; clone size: -; CDR3 protein: CASSPLQGNTGELFF; CDR3 DNA: TGCGCCAGCAGCCCCCTACAGGGGAACACCGGGGAGCTGTTTTTT
J gene: TRBJ1-3; D gene: TRBD1; V gene: TRBV14; clone size: -; CDR3 protein: CASKTGAAWDTIYF; CDR3 DNA: TGTGCCAGCAAAACAGGGGCTGCCTGGGACACCATATATTTT
J gene: TRBJ1-1; D gene: -; V gene: TRBV7-8; clone size: -; CDR3 protein: CASSLNAPGTNTEAFF; CDR3 DNA: TGTGCCAGCAGCTTAAACGCGCCCGGCACTAACACTGAAGCTTTCTTT
J gene: TRBJ1-5; D gene: -; V gene: TRBV2; clone size: -; CDR3 protein: CASSGVQRSDQPQHF; CDR3 DNA: TGTGCCAGCAGTGGGGTTCAGCGAAGTGATCAGCCCCAGCATTTT
J gene: TRBJ1-2; D gene: -; V gene: TRBV9; clone size: -; CDR3 protein: CASSVGNPGLDYGYTF; CDR3 DNA: TGTGCCAGCAGCGTAGGTAACCCAGGGCTCGACTATGGCTACACCTTC
J gene: TRBJ1-2; D gene: TRBD1; V gene: TRBV7-8; clone size: once; CDR3 protein: CASGNDRARSYTF; CDR3 DNA: TGTGCCAGCGGGAACGACAGGGCTCGGAGCTACACCTTC
J gene: TRBJ2-3; D gene: TRBD2; V gene: TRBV4-3; clone size: -; CDR3 protein: CASSLGGGLAGVTDTQYF; CDR3 DNA: TGCGCCAGCAGCCTGGGGGGGGGACTAGCGGGAGTAACAGATACGCAGTATTTT
J gene: TRBJ1-5; D gene: -; V gene: TRBV19; clone size: -; CDR3 protein: CASSIGAVPQHF; CDR3 DNA: TGTGCCAGTAGTATTGGGGCAGTCCCCCAGCATTTT
J gene: TRBJ1-5; D gene: -; V gene: TRBV12-5; clone size: -; CDR3 protein: CASGLVNLRGFRNQPQHF; CDR3 DNA: TGTGCTAGTGGTTTGGTAAATCTTAGGGGTTTTAGGAATCAGCCCCAGCATTTT
J gene: TRBJ1-5; D gene: -; V gene: TRBV28; clone size: -; CDR3 protein: CASRPGDQPQHF; CDR3 DNA: TGTGCCAGCAGGCCGGGGGATCAGCCCCAGCATTTT
J gene: TRBJ2-7; D gene: TRBD1; V gene: TRBV27; clone size: -; CDR3 protein: CASSKGLGTVEQYF; CDR3 DNA: TGTGCCAGCAGTAAAGGTCTCGGGACAGTCGAGCAGTACTTC
J gene: TRBJ2-5; D gene: -; V gene: TRBV14; clone size: -; CDR3 protein: CASSQERAVTGSPKKETQYF; CDR3 DNA: TGTGCCAGCAGCCAAGAACGGGCCGTCACAGGGTCACCTAAAAAAGAGACCCAGTACTTC
J gene: TRBJ2-1; D gene: -; V gene: TRBV28; clone size: -; CDR3 protein: CASSYLEDFTGTGSYNEQFF; CDR3 DNA: TGTGCCAGCAGTTACCTTGAGGATTTCACGGGGACCGGCTCCTACAATGAGCAGTTCTTC
J gene: TRBJ2-1; D gene: TRBD2; V gene: TRBV18; clone size: once; CDR3 protein: CASSPSGGRALNEQFF; CDR3 DNA: TGTGCCAGCTCACCAAGTGGCGGGAGGGCCTTAAATGAGCAGTTCTTC
J gene: TRBJ2-7; D gene: TRBD2; V gene: TRBV6-4; clone size: -; CDR3 protein: CASSDPTNPSPAGGSIYEQYF; CDR3 DNA: TGTGCCAGCAGTGACCCGACTAACCCGTCTCCAGCGGGAGGTTCGATCTACGAGCAGTACTTC
J gene: TRBJ2-4; D gene: -; V gene: TRBV4-1; clone size: once; CDR3 protein: CASSQDLGAREAKNIQYF; CDR3 DNA: TGCGCCAGCAGCCAAGATTTAGGGGCCAGGGAAGCCAAAAACATTCAGTACTTC
J gene: TRBJ1-6; D gene: TRBD1; V gene: TRBV19; clone size: -; CDR3 protein: CASSGGQGVHSPLHF; CDR3 DNA: TGTGCCAGTAGTGGAGGACAGGGGGTACATTCACCCCTCCACTTT
J gene: TRBJ1-1; D gene: -; V gene: TRBV5-1; clone size: -; CDR3 protein: CASSQGTLYTEAFF; CDR3 DNA: TGCGCCAGCAGCCAGGGAACCCTGTACACTGAAGCTTTCTTT
J gene: TRBJ2-1; D gene: -; V gene: TRBV3-1/TRBV3-2; clone size: -; CDR3 protein: CASSRTGDSYNEQFF; CDR3 DNA: TGTGCCAGCAGTCGGACGGGGGACTCTTACAATGAGCAGTTCTTC
J gene: TRBJ1-2; D gene: -; V gene: TRBV29-1; clone size: -; CDR3 protein: CSVEEVPRGSGYTF; CDR3 DNA: TGCAGCGTTGAAGAAGTTCCGAGGGGCTCTGGCTACACCTTC
J gene: TRBJ2-1; D gene: TRBD2; V gene: TRBV3-1/TRBV3-2; clone size: -; CDR3 protein: CASSQTSGNEQFF; CDR3 DNA: TGTGCCAGCAGCCAGACTAGCGGCAATGAGCAGTTCTTC
J gene: TRBJ1-4; D gene: -; V gene: TRBV6-4; clone size: once; CDR3 protein: CAISTWGSPGELFF; CDR3 DNA: TGTGCCATCTCCACCTGGGGGAGTCCGGGGGAACTGTTTTTT
J gene: TRBJ1-1; D gene: -; V gene: TRBV7-9; clone size: once; CDR3 protein: CASSFFGSTEAFF; CDR3 DNA: TGTGCCAGCAGCTTTTTTGGGAGCACTGAAGCTTTCTTT
J gene: TRBJ2-7; D gene: TRBD2; V gene: TRBV19; clone size: once; CDR3 protein: CASSMTSGNVHEQYF; CDR3 DNA: TGTGCCAGTAGTATGACTAGCGGGAATGTCCACGAGCAGTACTTC
J gene: TRBJ2-3; D gene: -; V gene: TRBV28; clone size: -; CDR3 protein: CASRRQGRATSTDTQYF; CDR3 DNA: TGTGCCAGCCGACGGCAGGGGCGAGCCACTAGCACAGATACGCAGTATTTT
J gene: TRBJ1-4; D gene: -; V gene: TRBV3-1/TRBV3-2; clone size: -; CDR3 protein: CARSTVGPEKLFF; CDR3 DNA: TGTGCCAGGTCTACAGTGGGTCCCGAAAAACTGTTTTTT
J gene: TRBJ2-1; D gene: TRBD1; V gene: TRBV19; clone size: -; CDR3 protein: CASTSNTGGHNEQFF; CDR3 DNA: TGTGCCAGTACCTCTAACACAGGGGGCCACAATGAGCAGTTCTTC
J gene: TRBJ1-2; D gene: TRBD1; V gene: TRBV4-1; clone size: -; CDR3 protein: CASSQEGSGGRGYTF; CDR3 DNA: TGCGCCAGCAGCCAAGAAGGGTCAGGGGGGAGAGGCTACACCTTC
J gene: TRBJ1-2; D gene: -; V gene: TRBV2; clone size: -; CDR3 protein: CASSVTVYGYTF; CDR3 DNA: TGTGCCAGCAGTGTCACCGTCTATGGCTACACCTTC
J gene: TRBJ2-1; D gene: TRBD2; V gene: TRBV28; clone size: -; CDR3 protein: CGITGTSGLSSYNEQFF; CDR3 DNA: TGTGGGATTACCGGGACTAGCGGGTTGAGCTCCTACAATGAGCAGTTCTTC
J gene: TRBJ2-1; D gene: -; V gene: TRBV4-2; clone size: -; CDR3 protein: CASSLRGRGQSYNEQFF; CDR3 DNA: TGTGCCAGCAGCCTTCGAGGGCGGGGGCAATCCTACAATGAGCAGTTCTTC
J gene: TRBJ1-5; D gene: -; V gene: TRBV19; clone size: -; CDR3 protein: CASGGELGQPQHF; CDR3 DNA: TGTGCCAGTGGTGGGGAGTTGGGCCAGCCCCAGCATTTT
J gene: TRBJ2-7; D gene: -; V gene: TRBV5-1; clone size: once; CDR3 protein: CASSLYEGITYEQYF; CDR3 DNA: TGCGCCAGCAGCTTGTATGAAGGGATCACCTACGAGCAGTACTTC
J gene: TRBJ2-1; D gene: -; V gene: TRBV6-1; clone size: once; CDR3 protein: CASSEGNEQFF; CDR3 DNA: TGTGCCAGCAGTGAAGGGAATGAGCAGTTCTTC